Each of the 18 T cell receptor beta chains below was sequenced from the same sample in a study of T cell repertoires in cytomegalovirus infection. In TCRdb, the reads were re-called with MiXCR into one record per CDR3 protein. Counted here are roughly 920,000 distinct CDR3 sequences, roughly 30% occurring once; the ten biggest clones make up roughly 13%. These receptors lack a known antigen. Material: cultured CD8+ T cells from PBMCs, obtained from culture after CMV antigen stimulation. These receptors all come from a human donor in good health (CMV status not recorded). Some clones in this sample may be carry-over from other donors' samples.

The V call is TRBV2, the J call TRBJ2-2; the D gene is possibly TRBD2 (5 bases). V lost 8 bases to trimming and J lost 1 base, with 14 bases between them. This CDR3 comprises 15 residues. Germline CDR1 is SNHLY and CDR2 is FYNNEI. The CDR3 sequence: CASLPGVENTGELFF. The CDR3 nucleotides are TGTGCCAGCCTACCCGGGGTTGAGAACACCGGGGAGCTGTTTTTT.

The CDR3, as DNA: TGTGCCAGCAGTTACACCCAGGGAGGCTATGGCTACACCTTC. This sequence encodes CASSYTQGGYGYTF. This rearrangement joins TRBV6-5 to TRBJ1-2, with a possible D match to TRBD1 (5 bases). The germline CDR1 and CDR2 sequences are MNHEY and SVGAGI. V lost 2 bases, J lost 4 bases, and 11 bases lay in between. The CDR3 loop spans 14 amino acids.

The chain employs TRBV7-9 and TRBJ2-5, with D unresolved. Trimming took off 0 bases at V and 10 bases at J, with 15 bases between the two ends. This CDR3 comprises 14 residues. Looked up from germline, CDR1 is SEHNR and CDR2 is FQNEAQ (reference sequence). The CDR3: CASSLAGRQRNQYF. The CDR3 region has the DNA TGTGCCAGCAGCTTAGCCGGGCGACAAAGGAACCAGTACTTC.

The V and J genes are TRBV7-6 and TRBJ2-1; 15 bases map to TRBD2. Germline values: CDR1 SGHVS, CDR2 FNYEAQ. V lost 4 bases, J lost 10 bases, and 5 bases stayed unmatched. The CDR3 consists of 15 residues. The CDR3 nucleotides read TGTGCCAGCAGCTGGACTAGCGGGGGGGCCGGAGAGCAGTTCTTC. Translated: CASSWTSGGAGEQFF.

The chain is built from TRBV7-9 and TRBJ1-4; 9 nucleotides align to TRBD1. V trimming: 7 bases; J trimming: 8 bases; junction bases outside the gene matches: 20. The CDR3 covers 18 residues. Germline CDR1 and CDR2: SEHNR and FQNEAQ (reference sequence). CDR3 in amino acids: CASKNIQGAQDLGEKLFF. The CDR3 nucleotides read TGTGCCAGCAAAAACATACAGGGGGCTCAGGATTTAGGAGAAAAACTGTTTTTT.

The genes are TRBV7-8 and TRBJ2-3; 7 bases match TRBD1. Germline trimming cut 2 bases from V and 0 bases from J; bases unmatched to any gene: 5. This CDR3 has 16 amino acids. Germline V gene sequence: CDR1 SGHVS, CDR2 FQNEAQ. The CDR3 sequence is CASSLRGTVSTDTQYF. DNA for the CDR3: TGTGCCAGCAGCTTAAGGGGGACAGTAAGCACAGATACGCAGTATTTT.

This clonotype has a handful of counts. The V gene is TRBV12-3 or TRBV12-4, the J gene TRBJ2-3; unclear D gene. The CDR3 is 12 amino acids. V lost 6 bases to trimming and J lost 1 base, with 5 bases between them. The CDR3 DNA sequence: TGTGCCAGCAGATTCGGCACAGATACGCAGTATTTT. Its protein product is CASRFGTDTQYF.

The rearrangement uses TRBV10-3 and TRBJ2-4, with D perhaps matching TRBD1 (5 bases). Germline V lookup: CDR1 ENHRY, CDR2 SYGVKD. V was trimmed by 2 bases and J by 1 base, leaving 12 bases between them. The CDR3 has 16 residues. The CDR3 region has the DNA TGTGCCATCAGTGAGACAGGAGCCCGGGCCAAAAACATTCAGTACTTC. The encoded protein is CAISETGARAKNIQYF.

This clonotype was detected ten times or more. The V gene is TRBV7-9, the J gene TRBJ2-7; 7 bases map to TRBD1. This CDR3 comprises 14 residues. The germline CDR1 and CDR2 sequences are SEHNR and FQNEAQ (reference sequence). The V segment lost 4 bases and the J segment 2 bases; nucleotides outside the gene matches: 5. The CDR3 DNA reads as TGTGCCAGCAGCTCCCGGGACAGAGCCTACGAGCAGTACTTC. It codes for CASSSRDRAYEQYF.

This sequence joins TRBV15 and TRBJ2-1; D is unclear. The CDR3 has 17 residues. From germline, CDR1 is LNHNV and CDR2 YYDKDF (reference sequence). V lost 1 base and J 3 bases, leaving 16 bases between the germline ends. The CDR3 loop reads CATSRVGASPIYNEQFF. CDR3 nucleotides: TGTGCCACCAGCAGAGTAGGCGCAAGCCCTATCTACAATGAGCAGTTCTTC.

This clonotype was seen a handful of times. This rearrangement joins TRBV7-6 to TRBJ2-3, with D possibly being TRBD2 (6 bases). Germline V gene sequence: CDR1 SGHVS, CDR2 FNYEAQ. Trimming took off 4 bases at V and 4 bases at J, with 15 bases between the two ends. The CDR3 sequence is 15 residues long. CDR3 protein: CASSYLDGGSDTQYF. DNA for the CDR3: TGTGCCAGCAGCTACCTCGACGGGGGATCAGATACGCAGTATTTT.

Regarding this clonotype: A much larger clone is a single base away; this may be a read error. The chain has TRBV7-8 and TRBJ2-1; 8 bases match TRBD1. Germline V gives CDR1 SGHVS, CDR2 FQNEAQ. CDR3 length equals 16 residues. The CDR3 loop is CASSSRQGSSYNGQFF. The DNA for the CDR3 is TGTGCCAGCAGTAGTCGACAGGGGAGCTCCTACAATGGGCAGTTCTTC.

On this clonotype itself: Sequence at one end of the junction differs from germline and may be a read error. The CDR3 DNA reads as TGTGCCAGCAGTTTCGGGCAGAACAATGAGCAGTTGTTC. It yields the protein CASSFGQNNEQLF. V gene TRBV27 combines with J gene TRBJ2-1; D unclear. The CDR3 totals 13 residues. Per the germline V gene, CDR1 is MNHEY and CDR2 is SMNVEV (reference sequence).

For this clonotype: A much larger clone differs from this one at a single base, so this may be a read error. V gene TRBV11-3 combines with J gene TRBJ2-1, with D possibly TRBD1 on 5 matching bases. The germline V and J ends were trimmed by 5 bases and 4 bases, with 15 bases remaining between them. The CDR3 consists of 15 residues. CDR1 is SGHNT, CDR2 YENEEA, per germline. The CDR3 here is CASSPDKGLYNEQFF. As DNA, the CDR3 is TGTGCCAGCAGCCCCGACAAGGGGCTTTACAATGAGCAGTTCTTC.

This clonotype was seen more than once but under ten times. The genes are TRBV13 and TRBJ2-5; tentative D call: TRBD1 (5 bases). The CDR3 is 17 residues long. Trimming took 5 bases from V and 7 from J, leaving 26 bases between them. Germline V CDR1 and CDR2: PRHDT, FYEKMQ (reference sequence). The CDR3 nucleotides are TGTGCCAGCAGCCCCCCGAATGATGAGGCACCCCAGGGGACCCAGTACTTC. Its translation: CASSPPNDEAPQGTQYF.

The J gene is TRBJ2-1, the V gene TRBV27; either TRBD1 or TRBD2 may fit D (5 bases each). Trimming cost V 4 bases and J 5 bases, with 21 bases left between them. Per germline, CDR1 MNHEY and CDR2 SMNVEV (reference sequence). The CDR3 consists of 17 residues. The CDR3 bases are TGTGCCAGCAGTTCCCCTCCTACGGGTTGGGGACACAATGAGCAGTTCTTC. Translating it yields CASSSPPTGWGHNEQFF.

This clonotype was observed a few times. CDR3 region: CASSLNDRANEKLFF. Here the CDR3 DNA reads TGTGCCAGCAGCCTGAATGACAGGGCTAATGAAAAACTGTTTTTT. This chain links TRBV4-2 with TRBJ1-4, with 7 bases matching TRBD1. Germline V lookup: CDR1 LGHNA, CDR2 YNFKEQ. V gave up 4 bases and J gave up 3 bases; unmatched junction bases: 5. CDR3 size: 15 residues.

This clonotype has only a few counts. The chain combines TRBV6-1 with TRBJ1-3; D is ambiguous. The germline V gene encodes CDR1 MNHNS and CDR2 SASEGT. This CDR3 is 14 amino acids long. Trimming shortened V by 5 bases and J by 5 bases, and 13 bases separated the two germline ends. The CDR3 DNA reads TGTGCCAGCAGTTCCTACTACGGAAGAAACACCATATATTTT. It translates to CASSSYYGRNTIYF.